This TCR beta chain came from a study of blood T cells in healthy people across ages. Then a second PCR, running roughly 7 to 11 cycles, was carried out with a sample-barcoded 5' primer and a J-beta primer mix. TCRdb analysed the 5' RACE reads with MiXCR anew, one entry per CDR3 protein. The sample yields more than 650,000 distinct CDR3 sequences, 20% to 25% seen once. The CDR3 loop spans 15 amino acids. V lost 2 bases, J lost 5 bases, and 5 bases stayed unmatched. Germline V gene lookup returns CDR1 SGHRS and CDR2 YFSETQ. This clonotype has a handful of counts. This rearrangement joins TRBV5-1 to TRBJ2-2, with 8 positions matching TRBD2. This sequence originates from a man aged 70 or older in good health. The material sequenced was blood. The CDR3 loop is CASSFGTRVTGELFF. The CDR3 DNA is TGCGCCAGCAGCTTCGGGACTAGGGTTACCGGGGAGCTGTTTTTT.